This passage covers 15 T cell receptor beta chains from one sample sequenced in a study of response to subunit inactivated influenza vaccine. TCRdb re-analysed the RT-PCR reads in MiXCR, keeping a single row per CDR3 protein. The table has about 570,000 distinct CDR3 sequences, roughly 10% seen once. These same data were also listed under a study on T cells expressing NK-cell markers. That work states: For TCR beta, cDNA was produced by 5'RACE template switching with UMIs.

The source material was PBMCs from blood, sampled on the day of vaccination. The source is a man aged 45-65 years who received an inactivated influenza vaccine.

In its sample, this clonotype was seen many times. This chain joins TRBV20-1 and TRBJ1-4; unclear D gene. The CDR3 runs to 12 residues. Germline V gene lookup returns CDR1 DFQATT and CDR2 SNEGSKA (reference sequence). Between the trimmed V and J ends, which lost 1 base and 6 bases, there was a span of 6 bases. In nucleotides, the CDR3 is TGCAGTGCTAGAGTGGGCTATGAAAAACTGTTTTTT. This codes for CSARVGYEKLFF.

At least ten counts were recorded for this clonotype. This chain joins TRBV9 and TRBJ2-1; no clear D gene. This CDR3 has 15 amino acids. CDR1 SGDLS and CDR2 YYNGEE come from the germline V gene. Trimming took off 0 bases at V and 6 bases at J, with 13 bases between the two ends. The DNA for the CDR3 is TGTGCCAGCAGCGTAGATGAGGTAGGGTCCAATGAGCAGTTCTTC. Encoded protein: CASSVDEVGSNEQFF.

This clonotype was counted only a few times. The CDR3 reads CASREETGGYEQYF. The CDR3 DNA follows: TGTGCCAGCAGAGAAGAGACAGGGGGCTACGAGCAGTACTTC. V and J are TRBV12-3 or TRBV12-4 and TRBJ2-7; TRBD1 aligns across 9 bases. J gave up 3 bases and V 6 bases, and 6 bases lay outside the gene matches. The CDR3 has 14 amino acids.

DNA for the CDR3: TGCGCCAGCAGCTTGAAGCTAGCGGGAGGTACCGGGGAGCTGTTTTTT. This codes for CASSLKLAGGTGELFF. The chain recombines TRBV5-1 with TRBJ2-2, with TRBD2 identical over 11 bases. After removal of 1 base from V and 5 bases from J, the junction contained 4 bases not matched to a gene. The CDR3 runs to 16 residues. Germline CDR1 SGHRS, CDR2 YFSETQ.

This clonotype occurred a few times. V is TRBV6-1 and J is TRBJ2-3; D not certain. The CDR3 consists of 14 residues. CDR1 MNHNS and CDR2 SASEGT come from the germline V gene. V was clipped by 6 bases and J by 3 bases, with 13 bases between them. CDR3 region: CASRRYSTTDTQYF. The CDR3 DNA sequence: TGTGCCAGCAGAAGATATTCCACTACAGATACGCAGTATTTT.

As for this clonotype: Because it lacks the conserved phenylalanine or tryptophan at the end, this CDR3 is likely a read error. The chain uses TRBV29-1 and TRBJ1-1, with a possible D match to TRBD1 (5 bases). Germline V CDR1 and CDR2: SQVTM, ANQGSEA. This CDR3 is built from 12 residues. With 7 bases removed from V and 0 bases from J, the gap between germline ends came to 9 bases. The CDR3 is CSAGRLNTEAFL. CDR3 DNA sequence: TGCAGCGCGGGACGTTTGAACACTGAAGCTTTCTTG.

There are a few counts of this clonotype. The chain joins TRBV7-9 to TRBJ2-3, with D uncertain. Between the trimmed V and J ends, which lost 5 bases and 2 bases, there was a span of 14 bases. Germline CDR1 is SEHNR and CDR2 is FQNEAQ (reference sequence). The CDR3 runs 15 residues. In DNA, the CDR3 is TGTGCCAGCAGCGCCCGGGCCGCTATCACAGATACGCAGTATTTT. This sequence encodes CASSARAAITDTQYF.

This clonotype was seen only a few times. The gene calls are TRBV7-9 and TRBJ2-7; D might be TRBD1 (6 bases). Trimming took 2 bases from V and 5 from J, leaving 7 bases between them. CDR3 length equals 12 residues. CDR1 and CDR2 (germline): SEHNR, FQNEAQ (reference sequence). Here the CDR3 DNA reads TGTGCCAGCAGCTTAAGACAGGACGAGCAGTACTTC. Translation: CASSLRQDEQYF.

This clonotype was picked up a small number of times. V is TRBV7-9 and J is TRBJ2-1; 10 bases are a match to TRBD1. J gave up 4 bases and V 11 bases, and 8 bases lay outside the gene matches. The CDR3 covers 14 residues. Germline V gene data show CDR1 as SEHNR and CDR2 as FQNEAQ (reference sequence). This CDR3 reads CAFSGTGAYNEQFF. CDR3 sequence (DNA): TGTGCCTTTTCCGGGACAGGGGCGTACAATGAGCAGTTCTTC.

This clonotype was detected only a few times. The gene calls are TRBV4-3 and TRBJ1-1, with TRBD1 identical over 8 bases. V lost 0 bases, J lost 7 bases, and 7 bases stayed unmatched. Germline V gives CDR1 LGHNA, CDR2 YSLEER. The CDR3 is 15 residues long. CDR3 region: CASSQEPTGAGEAFF. The CDR3 DNA follows: TGCGCCAGCAGCCAAGAACCGACAGGGGCGGGTGAAGCTTTCTTT.

This clonotype was recorded a few times. The chain couples TRBV20-1 to TRBJ1-5, with unresolved D. Germline V CDR1 and CDR2: DFQATT, SNEGSKA (reference sequence). Trimming took off 0 bases at V and 7 bases at J, with 13 bases between the two ends. The CDR3 has 14 residues. DNA for the CDR3: TGCAGTGCTAGAGATGGGTCGTACGCACAGCCCCAGCATTTT. It translates to CSARDGSYAQPQHF.

With respect to this clonotype: A read error may produce the germline difference seen at one junction end. This chain's CDR3 is CTVEFRDRGYEQYF. As DNA, the CDR3 is TGCACCGTTGAATTCCGGGACAGGGGCTACGAGCAGTACTTC. J is TRBJ2-7 and V is TRBV29-1, with 10 bases matching TRBD1. The germline CDR1 and CDR2 sequences are SQVTM and ANQGSEA. CDR3 size: 14 residues.

This clonotype was recorded many times. The CDR3 region has the DNA TGTGCCAGCAGTGAGCGGTTGAATCAGCCCCAGCATTTT. It is translated as CASSERLNQPQHF. This chain links TRBV7-2 with TRBJ1-5; D is unresolved. The CDR3 loop spans 13 amino acids. The V gene's germline CDR1 is SGHTA and CDR2 FQGNSA. With 6 bases removed from V and 4 bases from J, the gap between germline ends came to 10 bases.

The chain combines TRBV29-1 with TRBJ2-2; D is ambiguous. Trimming removed 1 base at V and 2 bases at J, with 11 bases between. The CDR3 loop spans 15 amino acids. Per germline, CDR1 SQVTM and CDR2 ANQGSEA. CDR3 protein: CSVEGAQVNTGELFF. The DNA for the CDR3 is TGCAGCGTTGAAGGGGCCCAGGTCAACACCGGGGAGCTGTTTTTT.

This clonotype showed up just a few times. The rearrangement uses TRBV6-1 and TRBJ2-1; 10 bases line up with TRBD2. The J segment lost 2 bases and the V segment lost 7 bases, leaving 11 bases of the junction unmatched. CDR1 and CDR2 (germline): MNHNS, SASEGT. The CDR3 spans 17 residues. CDR3 sequence: CASTKERGGITYNEQFF. The CDR3 DNA reads TGTGCCAGCACAAAGGAGCGGGGGGGGATAACCTACAATGAGCAGTTCTTC.